This T cell receptor (beta chain) originates from a study of T cells in Graves' hyperthyroidism and ophthalmopathy. TCR beta CDR3 sequences were amplified from RNA transcripts. The HTBI primer set drove a first-round RT-PCR of the TCR CDR3. In TCRdb, the multiplex PCR reads were re-called with MiXCR into one record per CDR3 protein. The sample has around 340,000 distinct CDR3 sequences; 16% are singletons. This TCR was recovered from a man aged 25-40 years with Graves' hyperthyroidism. Material: blood.

The CDR3 spells CASSRGGSPYNEQFF. CDR3 in DNA: TGTGCCAGCAGCCGTGGAGGTAGCCCCTACAATGAGCAGTTCTTC. The chain uses TRBV14 and TRBJ2-1, with D possibly matching TRBD2 (5 bases). V dropped 4 bases and J dropped 2 bases, with 12 bases sitting between them. CDR1 and CDR2 from the germline V gene are SGHDN and FVKESK. The CDR3 covers 15 residues.